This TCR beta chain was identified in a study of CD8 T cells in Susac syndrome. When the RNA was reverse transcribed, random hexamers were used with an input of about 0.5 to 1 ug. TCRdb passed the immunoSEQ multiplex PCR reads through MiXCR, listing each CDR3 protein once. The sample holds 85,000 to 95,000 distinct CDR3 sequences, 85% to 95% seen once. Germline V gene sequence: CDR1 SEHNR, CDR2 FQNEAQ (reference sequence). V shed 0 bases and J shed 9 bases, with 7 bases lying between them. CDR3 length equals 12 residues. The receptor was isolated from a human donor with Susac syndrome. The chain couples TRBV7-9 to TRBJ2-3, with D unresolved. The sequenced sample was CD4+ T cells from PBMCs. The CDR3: CASSLAGSTQYF. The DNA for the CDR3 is TGTGCCAGCAGCTTAGCTGGTTCAACGCAGTATTTT.